A single sample gave rise to the 21 T cell receptor beta chains below, sequenced in a study of chronic HIV infection and antiretroviral therapy. TCRdb re-analysed the 5' RACE reads in MiXCR, keeping a single row per CDR3 protein. Found here are roughly 48,000 distinct CDR3 sequences, about a fifth of them singletons; the top ten hold approximately 2.5%. Sequencing used peripheral blood. The receptor source for this set is an adult who had HIV and had not received antiretroviral therapy, or was an uninfected healthy control (not recorded which).

In this sample, this clonotype turned up many times. The rearrangement links TRBV29-1 to TRBJ2-2; possible D gene TRBD1, 5 bases. Trimming left V 6 bases short and J 4 bases short, with 9 bases between. The CDR3 loop spans 12 amino acids. CDR1 SQVTM and CDR2 ANQGSEA come from the germline V gene. The CDR3 DNA is TGCAGCGTCGGACATACCACCGGGGAGCTGTTTTTT. Its protein product is CSVGHTTGELFF.

The chain has TRBV18 and TRBJ2-7; the match to TRBD1 covers 8 bases. There are 13 residues in the CDR3. V trimming: 6 bases; J trimming: 5 bases; junction bases outside the gene matches: 6. Germline CDR1 reads KGHSH; CDR2 reads LQKENI. The CDR3 nucleotides are TGTGCCAGCTCCGGACAGGGAGTGGACGAGCAGTACTTC. Amino acids: CASSGQGVDEQYF.

This clonotype showed up just a few times. The chain carries TRBV15 and TRBJ2-1, with no clear D. Germline V gene lookup returns CDR1 LNHNV and CDR2 YYDKDF (reference sequence). V lost 0 bases, J lost 8 bases, and 5 bases lay in between. The length of the CDR3 is 12 residues. For the CDR3, the DNA is TGTGCCACCAGCAGAGATAGCTATGAGCAGTTCTTC. It is translated as CATSRDSYEQFF. The variable domain in full, with the rest retrieved from reference TRBV15 and TRBJ2-1, is DAMVIQNPRYQVTQFGKPVTLSCSQTLNHNVMYWYQQKSSQAPKLLFHYYDKDFNNEADTPDNFQSRRPNTSFCFLDIRSPGLGDTAMYLCATSRDSYEQFFGPGTRLTVL.

This clonotype was observed a handful of times. The CDR3 DNA reads TGCGCCAGCAGCTTGGCAGACAGGTCCAAACGAAACTATGGCTACACCTTC. Encoded protein: CASSLADRSKRNYGYTF. The chain joins TRBV5-1 to TRBJ1-2, with D possibly matching TRBD1 (6 bases). This CDR3 comprises 17 residues. The germline V gene encodes CDR1 SGHRS and CDR2 YFSETQ. V was clipped by 0 bases and J by 2 bases, with 17 bases between them. Variable domain in full (rest from reference TRBV5-1 and TRBJ1-2): KAGVTQTPRYLIKTRGQQVTLSCSPISGHRSVSWYQQTPGQGLQFLFEYFSETQRNKGNFPGRFSGRQFSNSRSEMNVSTLELGDSALYLCASSLADRSKRNYGYTFGSGTRLTVV.

The chain employs TRBV28 and TRBJ2-7, with 10 bases that match TRBD2. The germline gives CDR1 MDHEN, CDR2 SYDVKM. There are 16 residues in the CDR3. The V and J ends lost 1 base and 3 bases, in that order; junction bases with no gene match: 6. The CDR3 sequence is CASSLSASGSVYEQYF. The CDR3 bases are TGTGCCAGCAGTTTATCAGCTAGCGGGAGTGTCTACGAGCAGTACTTC.

This clonotype was observed a handful of times. The genes are TRBV29-1 and TRBJ1-1; the D is unclear. The CDR3 sequence is 11 residues long. Per the germline V gene, CDR1 is SQVTM and CDR2 is ANQGSEA. V was pared by 7 bases and J by 1 base, with 7 bases between. In nucleotides, the CDR3 is TGCAGCGGAGGCGGGAACACTGAAGCTTTCTTT. It codes for CSGGGNTEAFF.

This clonotype showed up many times. This rearrangement joins TRBV20-1 to TRBJ2-7; a weak D match, TRBD1 (5 bases). Germline loops: CDR1 DFQATT, CDR2 SNEGSKA (reference sequence). CDR3 length: 12 residues. The germline V and J ends were trimmed by 6 bases and 6 bases, with 15 bases remaining between them. The CDR3, as DNA: TGCAGTGCCGACGGAAGACAGCCCGAGCAGTACTTC. Protein: CSADGRQPEQYF.

This clonotype has more than one count but fewer than ten. The rearrangement links TRBV6-5 to TRBJ1-1; D not resolved. The CDR3 is 15 residues long. CDR1 and CDR2 from the germline V gene are MNHEY and SVGAGI. V lost 4 bases and J lost 5, with 17 bases in between. DNA of the CDR3: TGTGCCAGCAGTTCCCGAGGGAGGGTGGGGACTGAAGCTTTCTTT. Protein: CASSSRGRVGTEAFF.

This clonotype has more than one count but fewer than ten. The J gene is TRBJ1-4, the V gene TRBV27, with 7 bases that match TRBD1. CDR1 is MNHEY and CDR2 is SMNVEV in the germline V gene (reference sequence). Losses at the gene ends were 5 bases for V and 3 bases for J; bases not matched to a gene: 6. The CDR3 is 15 amino acids. This chain's CDR3 is CASSQAGTANEKLFF. Written as DNA, the CDR3 is TGTGCCAGCAGTCAAGCCGGGACAGCTAATGAAAAACTGTTTTTT.

There are a few counts of this clonotype. This chain links TRBV14 with TRBJ2-1; TRBD2 matches 9 bases. Germline V gene data show CDR1 as SGHDN and CDR2 as FVKESK. The CDR3 consists of 17 residues. With 4 bases clipped from V and 6 bases from J, the junction kept 13 bases outside the gene matches. The CDR3 protein is CASSRQGGLAGSNEQFF. In nucleotides, the CDR3 is TGTGCCAGCAGCCGACAAGGGGGGCTAGCGGGATCCAATGAGCAGTTCTTC. Full variable domain (rest looked up from reference TRBV14 and TRBJ2-1): EAGVTQFPSHSVIEKGQTVTLRCDPISGHDNLYWYRRVMGKEIKFLLHFVKESKQDESGMPNNRFLAERTGGTYSTLKVQPAELEDSGVYFCASSRQGGLAGSNEQFFGPGTRLTVL.

This clonotype appeared a few times. The chain uses TRBV28 and TRBJ2-5, with TRBD2 matching 14 bases. Trimming cost V 5 bases and J 2 bases; bases outside gene matches: 4. The CDR3 covers 16 residues. Germline lookup yields CDR1 MDHEN and CDR2 SYDVKM. The CDR3 sequence is CASSGTSGSRQETQYF. The CDR3 nucleotides are TGTGCCAGCAGTGGGACTAGCGGGAGTCGGCAAGAGACCCAGTACTTC.

The rearrangement joins TRBV20-1 to TRBJ2-1, with D possibly matching TRBD2 (6 bases). V was trimmed by 2 bases and J by 6 bases, leaving 14 bases between them. The CDR3 runs to 14 residues. CDR1 is DFQATT, CDR2 SNEGSKA, per germline (reference sequence). Here the CDR3 DNA reads TGCAGTGCTAGATACGGGAGTGGGGGCAATGAGCAGTTCTTC. Encoded protein: CSARYGSGGNEQFF.

The rearrangement uses TRBV4-1 and TRBJ2-7; D unclear. Trimming removed 8 bases at V and 0 bases at J, with 11 bases between. Germline V gene sequence: CDR1 MGHRA, CDR2 YSYEKL. CDR3 length: 13 amino acids. The DNA of the CDR3 is TGCGCCAGCCCGAGCAGTAGCTCCTACGAGCAGTACTTC. It specifies CASPSSSSYEQYF.

This clonotype has a handful of counts. The gene calls are TRBV18 and TRBJ2-1; the match to TRBD2 covers 15 bases. Germline CDR1 KGHSH, CDR2 LQKENI. CDR3 size: 17 residues. J lost 2 bases, V lost 6 bases, and 5 bases had no gene match. CDR3 DNA sequence: TGTGCCAGCTCGGAGGGACTAGCGGGAGGTACCTACAATGAGCAGTTCTTC. Its translation: CASSEGLAGGTYNEQFF.

CDR3 region: CASSSPRGELNTGELFF. DNA of the CDR3: TGTGCCAGCAGCTCCCCACGCGGGGAGCTGAACACCGGGGAGCTGTTTTTT. The chain joins TRBV5-4 to TRBJ2-2, with D possibly being TRBD2 (6 bases). The CDR3 is 17 residues long. V lost 3 bases and J lost 1, with 16 bases in between. The V gene's germline CDR1 is SGHNT and CDR2 YYREEE (reference sequence). The whole variable domain, filled in from reference TRBV5-4 and TRBJ2-2, reads ETGVTQSPTHLIKTRGQQVTLRCSSQSGHNTVSWYQQALGQGPQFIFQYYREEENGRGNFPPRFSGLQFPNYSSELNVNALELDDSALYLCASSSPRGELNTGELFFGEGSRLTVL.

As for this clonotype: A junction end diverges from the germline sequence, so it may reflect a read error. The chain couples TRBV28 to TRBJ1-2, with TRBD1 as a possible D gene (6 bases). This CDR3 spans 14 amino acids. Germline assignment: CDR1 MDHEN and CDR2 SYDVKM. CDR3 sequence reads: CASSLDRRGYGDTF. The CDR3 DNA reads as TGTGCCAGCAGCCTTGACAGGCGGGGCTATGGCGACACCTTC.

Only a few counts were recorded for this clonotype. The chain couples TRBV9 to TRBJ2-3, with 10 bases lining up with TRBD2. The CDR3 consists of 16 residues. Trimming took 3 bases from V and 0 from J; bases not matched to a gene: 4. Germline V gene data show CDR1 as SGDLS and CDR2 as YYNGEE. The CDR3 loop reads CASSAGTSASTDTQYF. Written as DNA, the CDR3 is TGTGCCAGCAGCGCGGGGACTAGCGCTAGCACAGATACGCAGTATTTT.

The J gene is TRBJ2-6, the V gene TRBV27; 10 bases map to TRBD1. CDR1 and CDR2 from the germline V gene are MNHEY and SMNVEV (reference sequence). Trimming took 5 bases from V and 0 from J; bases not matched to a gene: 7. This CDR3 contains 18 residues. The CDR3 sequence: CASSILGQGSSGANVLTF. The CDR3 nucleotides read TGTGCCAGCAGTATCCTGGGACAGGGGTCCTCTGGGGCCAACGTCCTGACTTTC.

The chain carries TRBV30 and TRBJ1-1; no definite D call. V was pared by 5 bases and J by 1 base, with 8 bases between. Germline V gives CDR1 GTSNPN, CDR2 SVGIG (reference sequence). The CDR3 loop spans 12 amino acids. This CDR3 is CAWGRRNTEAFF. CDR3 coding DNA: TGTGCCTGGGGCCGGCGGAACACTGAAGCTTTCTTT. The full variable domain, with the rest looked up from reference TRBV30 and TRBJ1-1, is SQTIHQWPATLVQPVGSPLSLECTVEGTSNPNLYWYRQAAGRGLQLLFYSVGIGQISSEVPQNLSASRPQDRQFILSSKKLLLSDSGFYLCAWGRRNTEAFFGQGTRLTVV.

This chain joins TRBV30 and TRBJ2-3; D gene ambiguous. Trimming stripped 0 bases from V and 4 bases from J, with 5 bases between. The CDR3 runs to 12 residues. Looked up from germline, CDR1 is GTSNPN and CDR2 is SVGIG (reference sequence). The CDR3 here is CAWSVPPDTQYF. The CDR3, as DNA: TGTGCCTGGAGTGTACCCCCAGATACGCAGTATTTT.

The V and J genes are TRBV29-1 and TRBJ2-7; the D gene could be TRBD1 or TRBD2 (5 bases each). CDR1 is SQVTM, CDR2 ANQGSEA, per germline. This CDR3 is 12 amino acids long. V lost 7 bases and J 6 bases, leaving 16 bases between the germline ends. This chain's CDR3 is CSGAGDGPEQYF. The CDR3 DNA sequence: TGCAGCGGGGCTGGGGACGGACCCGAGCAGTACTTC.